Sequencing of this T cell receptor beta chain was carried out in a study of cytomegalovirus exposure and HLA in healthy donors. On the study more broadly: Counted in an early data release were approximately 80 million unique TCRs from HLA-typed donors.

Study-level findings and limits: For cytomegalovirus status, the classifier reportedly gave diagnoses with high specificity and sensitivity.

PCR involved 60 Vbeta and 13 Jbeta primers. Repertoires were generated with immunoSEQ multiplex PCR, while TCRdb's copy carries only in-frame clones and drops some. The ten most abundant clones cover about 3.8% of a sample with around 100,000 clones. Germline CDR1 reads SGHTA; CDR2 reads FQGNSA. The length of the CDR3 is 14 residues. V was shortened by 5 bases and J by 0 bases, with 10 bases between the two germline ends. Healthy donors of bone marrow made up the group. With respect to this clone: Its antigen is not identified.

The V gene is TRBV7-2, the J gene TRBJ1-1; D call uncertain. The sequencing sample was made of PBMCs. This receptor was identified in a man aged 25 to 40 in good health and CMV-seronegative. In DNA, the CDR3 is TGTGCCAGCAGCCGAAACCAGGTGAACACTGAAGCTTTCTTT. It is translated as CASSRNQVNTEAFF. Together with reference TRBV7-2 and TRBJ1-1, the CDR3 gives the full variable domain: GAGVSQSPSNKVTEKGKDVELRCDPISGHTALYWYRQSLGQGLEFLIYFQGNSAPDKSGLPSDRFSAERTGGSVSTLTIQRTQQEDSAVYLCASSRNQVNTEAFFGQGTRLTVV.